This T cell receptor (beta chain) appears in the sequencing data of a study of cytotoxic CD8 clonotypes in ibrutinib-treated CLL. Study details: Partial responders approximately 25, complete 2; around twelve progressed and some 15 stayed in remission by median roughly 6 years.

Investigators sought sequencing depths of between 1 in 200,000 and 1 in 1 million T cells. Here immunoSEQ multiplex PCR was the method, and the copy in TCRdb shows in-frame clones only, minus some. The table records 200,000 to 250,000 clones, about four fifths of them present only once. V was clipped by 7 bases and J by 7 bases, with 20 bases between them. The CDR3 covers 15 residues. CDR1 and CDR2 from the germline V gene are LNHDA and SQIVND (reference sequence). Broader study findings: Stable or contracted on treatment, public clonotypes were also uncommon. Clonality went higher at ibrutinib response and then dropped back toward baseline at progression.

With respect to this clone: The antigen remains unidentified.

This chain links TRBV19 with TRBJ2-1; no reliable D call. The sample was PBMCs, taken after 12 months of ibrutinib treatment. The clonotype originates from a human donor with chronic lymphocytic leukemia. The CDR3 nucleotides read TGTGCCAGTATGCCCCGGTCGAACCAGAGGAATGAGCAGTTCTTC. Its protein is CASMPRSNQRNEQFF.